These 9 T cell receptor beta chains were all obtained from the same sample, sequenced in a study of T cell responses to AZD1222 COVID-19 vaccine. Assay: immunoSEQ multiplex PCR; the TCRdb copy retains only in-frame clones and omits some. The sample holds 150,000 to 180,000 clones, approximately 86% seen once. The sequencing used peripheral blood, collected after recovery from COVID-19. Receptors were obtained from an adult who had recovered from COVID-19.

The rearrangement uses TRBV2 and TRBJ2-1; possible D gene TRBD1, 6 bases. Germline V gene lookup returns CDR1 SNHLY and CDR2 FYNNEI. V dropped 6 bases and J dropped 10 bases, with 19 bases sitting between them. The CDR3 consists of 14 residues. CDR3 bases: TGTGCCAGCAGACCGAGACAGGCCTCCAGGGAGCAGTTCTTC. Translated, it gives CASRPRQASREQFF.

This sequence joins TRBV9 and TRBJ1-6, with unresolved D. Germline loops: CDR1 SGDLS, CDR2 YYNGEE. The CDR3 loop spans 17 amino acids. V was trimmed by 3 bases and J by 8 bases, leaving 21 bases between them. CDR3 in amino acids: CASSGSVVGPGYSPLHF. CDR3 bases: TGTGCCAGCAGCGGCTCCGTGGTAGGGCCAGGTTATTCACCCCTCCACTTT.

The chain recombines TRBV9 with TRBJ2-6; D is ambiguous. Germline values: CDR1 SGDLS, CDR2 YYNGEE. The V gene lost 0 bases and the J gene lost 2 bases, with 12 bases spanning the gap. This CDR3 has 17 residues. Here the CDR3 reads CASSVAPSGAGANVLTF. CDR3 DNA: TGTGCCAGCAGCGTAGCCCCCTCAGGCGCTGGGGCCAACGTCCTGACTTTC.

This chain joins TRBV19 and TRBJ2-7, with TRBD1 matching over 8 bases. There are 14 residues in the CDR3. Trimming at V came to 3 bases and at J to 0 bases, leaving 1 base not matched to a gene. Germline lookup yields CDR1 LNHDA and CDR2 SQIVND (reference sequence). Here the CDR3 DNA reads TGTGCCAGTAGTATCGGACAGGGCTCCTACGAGCAGTACTTC. Protein product: CASSIGQGSYEQYF.

The chain couples TRBV18 to TRBJ1-4; D is undetermined. Germline assignment: CDR1 KGHSH and CDR2 LQKENI. V shed 1 base and J shed 0 bases, with 12 bases lying between them. The CDR3 runs to 17 residues. The CDR3 DNA reads TGTGCCAGCTCACCACGGACGGACGGTTCAACTAATGAAAAACTGTTTTTT. It encodes CASSPRTDGSTNEKLFF.

The chain is built from TRBV18 and TRBJ2-1; D unresolved. V lost 1 base and J lost 3, with 7 bases in between. Germline V gives CDR1 KGHSH, CDR2 LQKENI. This CDR3 has 14 residues. CDR3 sequence (DNA): TGTGCCAGCTCACCACGGAACAGCTACAATGAGCAGTTCTTC. This encodes CASSPRNSYNEQFF.

This clone was picked up a small number of times. The rearrangement joins TRBV6-5 to TRBJ1-2; D call uncertain. The CDR3 sequence is 14 residues long. Germline V gene lookup returns CDR1 MNHEY and CDR2 SVGAGI. The V and J ends lost 0 bases and 0 bases respectively, with 5 bases between them. CDR3 nucleotides: TGTGCCAGCAGTTACTCCGAAGCTAACTATGGCTACACCTTC. This sequence encodes CASSYSEANYGYTF.

The chain recombines TRBV28 with TRBJ2-1; D may be TRBD1 (5 bases). V lost 4 bases and J lost 9, with 13 bases in between. The germline V gene has CDR1 MDHEN and CDR2 SYDVKM. CDR3 length: 13 amino acids. The CDR3 coding sequence is TGTGCCAGCAGTTCGCAGGGTTGGGTTGAGCAGTTCTTC. Residues: CASSSQGWVEQFF.

This chain uses TRBV7-8 with TRBJ2-7; D is unclear. The CDR3 spans 15 residues. Germline V gene lookup returns CDR1 SGHVS and CDR2 FQNEAQ. Trimming cost V 3 bases and J 2 bases, with 14 bases left between them. Here the CDR3 DNA reads TGTGCCAGCAGCTTGACCGTTTATCCTACCTACGAGCAGTACTTC. Protein product: CASSLTVYPTYEQYF.